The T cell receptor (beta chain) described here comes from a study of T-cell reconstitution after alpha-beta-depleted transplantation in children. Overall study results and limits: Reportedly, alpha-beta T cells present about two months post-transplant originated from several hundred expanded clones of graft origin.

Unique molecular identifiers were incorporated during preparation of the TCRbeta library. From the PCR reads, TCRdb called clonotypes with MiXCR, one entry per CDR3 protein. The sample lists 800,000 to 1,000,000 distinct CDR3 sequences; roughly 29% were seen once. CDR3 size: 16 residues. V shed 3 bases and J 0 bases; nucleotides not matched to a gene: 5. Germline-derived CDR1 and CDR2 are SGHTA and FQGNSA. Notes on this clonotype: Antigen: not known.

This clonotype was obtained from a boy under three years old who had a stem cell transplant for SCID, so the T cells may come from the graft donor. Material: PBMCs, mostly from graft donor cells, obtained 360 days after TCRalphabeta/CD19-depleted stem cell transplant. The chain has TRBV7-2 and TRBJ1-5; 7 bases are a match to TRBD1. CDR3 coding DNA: TGTGCCAGCAGCTTCCAGACAGGGATTAGCAATCAGCCCCAGCATTTT. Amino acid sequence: CASSFQTGISNQPQHF. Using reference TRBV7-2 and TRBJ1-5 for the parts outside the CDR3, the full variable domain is GAGVSQSPSNKVTEKGKDVELRCDPISGHTALYWYRQSLGQGLEFLIYFQGNSAPDKSGLPSDRFSAERTGGSVSTLTIQRTQQEDSAVYLCASSFQTGISNQPQHFGDGTRLSIL.